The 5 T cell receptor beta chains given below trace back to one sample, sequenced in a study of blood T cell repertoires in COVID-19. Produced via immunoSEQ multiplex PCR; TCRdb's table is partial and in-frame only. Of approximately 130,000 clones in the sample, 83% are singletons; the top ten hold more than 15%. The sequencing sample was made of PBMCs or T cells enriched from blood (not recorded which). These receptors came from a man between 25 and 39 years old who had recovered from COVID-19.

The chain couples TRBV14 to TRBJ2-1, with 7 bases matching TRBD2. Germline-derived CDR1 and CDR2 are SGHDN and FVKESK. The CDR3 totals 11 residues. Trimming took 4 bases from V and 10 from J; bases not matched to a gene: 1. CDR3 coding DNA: TGTGCCAGCAGCCCCGGGGGGGAGCAGTTCTTC. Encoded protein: CASSPGGEQFF.

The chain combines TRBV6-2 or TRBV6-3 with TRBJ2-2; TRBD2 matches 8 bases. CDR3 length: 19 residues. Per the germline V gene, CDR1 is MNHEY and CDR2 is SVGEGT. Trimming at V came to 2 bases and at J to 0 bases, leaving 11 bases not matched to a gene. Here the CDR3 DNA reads TGTGCCAGCAGTTACCTCCCCGGGGTAGCGGGGTCGAACACCGGGGAGCTGTTTTTT. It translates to CASSYLPGVAGSNTGELFF.

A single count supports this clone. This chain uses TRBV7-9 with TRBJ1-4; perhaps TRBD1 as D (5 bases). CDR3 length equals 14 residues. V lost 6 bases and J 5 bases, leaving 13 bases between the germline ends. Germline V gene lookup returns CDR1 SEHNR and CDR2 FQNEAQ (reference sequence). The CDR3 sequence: CASSETEANEKLFF. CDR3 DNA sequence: TGTGCCAGCAGTGAGACAGAAGCAAATGAAAAACTGTTTTTT.

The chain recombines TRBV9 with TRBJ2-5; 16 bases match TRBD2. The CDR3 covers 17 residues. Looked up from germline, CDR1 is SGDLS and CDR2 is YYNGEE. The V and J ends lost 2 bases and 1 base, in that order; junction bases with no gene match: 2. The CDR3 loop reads CASSVGLAGGPQETQYF. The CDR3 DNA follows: TGTGCCAGCAGCGTGGGACTAGCGGGAGGGCCCCAAGAGACCCAGTACTTC.

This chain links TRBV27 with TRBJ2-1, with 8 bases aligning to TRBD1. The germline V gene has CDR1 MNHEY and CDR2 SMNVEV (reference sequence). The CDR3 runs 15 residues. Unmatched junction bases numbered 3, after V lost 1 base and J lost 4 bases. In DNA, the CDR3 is TGTGCCAGCAGTTTATTAGGACAGGGATACAATGAGCAGTTCTTC. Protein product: CASSLLGQGYNEQFF.